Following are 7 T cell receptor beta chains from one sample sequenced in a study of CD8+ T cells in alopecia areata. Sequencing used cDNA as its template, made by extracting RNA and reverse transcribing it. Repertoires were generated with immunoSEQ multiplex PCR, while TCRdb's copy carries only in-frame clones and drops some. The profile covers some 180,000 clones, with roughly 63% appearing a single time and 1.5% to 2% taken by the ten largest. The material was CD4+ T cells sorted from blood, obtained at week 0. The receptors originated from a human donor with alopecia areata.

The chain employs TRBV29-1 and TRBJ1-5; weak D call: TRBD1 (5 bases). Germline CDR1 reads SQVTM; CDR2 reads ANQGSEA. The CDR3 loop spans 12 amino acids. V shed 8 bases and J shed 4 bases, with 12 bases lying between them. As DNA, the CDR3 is TGCAGCTTGAGAGGGGTTAATCAGCCCCAGCATTTT. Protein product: CSLRGVNQPQHF.

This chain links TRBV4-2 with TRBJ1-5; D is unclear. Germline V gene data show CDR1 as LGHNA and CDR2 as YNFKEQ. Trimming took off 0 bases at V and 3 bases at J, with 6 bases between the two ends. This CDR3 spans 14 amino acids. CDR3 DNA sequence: TGTGCCAGCAGCCAAGAAGACACCAATCAGCCCCAGCATTTT. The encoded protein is CASSQEDTNQPQHF.

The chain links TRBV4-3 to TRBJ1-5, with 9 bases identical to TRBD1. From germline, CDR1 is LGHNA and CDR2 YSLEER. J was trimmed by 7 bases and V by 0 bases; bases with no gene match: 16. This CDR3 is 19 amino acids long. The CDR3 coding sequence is TGCGCCAGCAGCCAAGAAGTAGGGACAGGGTCCTTAGCGGGACAGCCCCAGCATTTT. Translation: CASSQEVGTGSLAGQPQHF.

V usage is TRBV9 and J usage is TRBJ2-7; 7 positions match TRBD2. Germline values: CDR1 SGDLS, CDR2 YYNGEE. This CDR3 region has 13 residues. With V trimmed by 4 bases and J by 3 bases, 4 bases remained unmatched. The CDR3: CASSPAGVYEQYF. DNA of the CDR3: TGTGCCAGCAGCCCGGCGGGGGTCTACGAGCAGTACTTC.

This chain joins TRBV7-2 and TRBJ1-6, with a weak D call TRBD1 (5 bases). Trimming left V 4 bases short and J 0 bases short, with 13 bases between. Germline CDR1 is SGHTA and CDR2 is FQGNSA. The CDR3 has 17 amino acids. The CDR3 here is CASSSSTDFSYNSPLHF. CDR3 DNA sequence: TGTGCCAGCAGCTCTTCGACAGACTTCTCCTATAATTCACCCCTCCACTTT. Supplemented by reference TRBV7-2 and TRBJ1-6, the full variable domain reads GAGVSQSPSNKVTEKGKDVELRCDPISGHTALYWYRQSLGQGLEFLIYFQGNSAPDKSGLPSDRFSAERTGGSVSTLTIQRTQQEDSAVYLCASSSSTDFSYNSPLHFGNGTRLTVT.

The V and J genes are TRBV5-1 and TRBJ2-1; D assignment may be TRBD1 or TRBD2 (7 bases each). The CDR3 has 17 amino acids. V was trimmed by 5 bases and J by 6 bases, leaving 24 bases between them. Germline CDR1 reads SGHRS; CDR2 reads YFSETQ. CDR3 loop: CASSSLAGGAVLNEQFF. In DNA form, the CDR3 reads TGCGCCAGCAGTTCCCTAGCAGGGGGGGCCGTTCTCAATGAGCAGTTCTTC.

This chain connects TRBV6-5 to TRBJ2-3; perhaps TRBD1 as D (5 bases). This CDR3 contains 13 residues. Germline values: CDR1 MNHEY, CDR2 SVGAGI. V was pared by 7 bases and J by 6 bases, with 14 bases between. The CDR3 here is CASTRQGSDTQYF. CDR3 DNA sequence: TGTGCCAGCACCAGGCAGGGTTCCGATACGCAGTATTTT.